This T cell receptor beta chain emerged from a study of brain metastases from non-small cell lung cancer. General study results and limits: T-cell infiltration was lower in brain metastases than primaries (P < 0.001). T-cell clones appeared expanded in nearly 65% of brain metastases relative to matched primary tumors. Paired brain metastases and primary tumors largely shared TCR repertoires.

This clone showed up just once. The target antigen is unknown. Measured with immunoSEQ multiplex PCR; TCRdb has only the in-frame clones, and not every one. The sample contains approximately 1,600 clones, 80% to 90% of which appear only once. This CDR3 region has 14 residues. The ends were cut back, 4 bases at V and 5 bases at J, with 11 bases in the middle. Germline CDR1 is MNHEY and CDR2 is SMNVEV (reference sequence). The clonotype originates from a donor at least 40 years old with non-small cell lung cancer. Sequenced sample: primary lung tumor tissue. This chain links TRBV27 with TRBJ2-2, with unresolved D. The CDR3 loop reads CASSYQLATGELFF. DNA of the CDR3: TGTGCCAGCAGTTATCAACTGGCTACCGGGGAGCTGTTTTTT.